The 31 T cell receptor beta chains reported below all come from one sample, sequenced in a study of blood T cell repertoires in COVID-19. The data were produced by immunoSEQ multiplex PCR, yet TCRdb's version contains in-frame clones alone and is incomplete. The sample lists some 200,000 clones; approximately 91% were seen once. Sequencing was carried out using peripheral blood. These receptors all come from a woman in her thirties or forties with acute or convalescent COVID-19.

The V gene is TRBV11-2, the J gene TRBJ1-1, with D possibly being TRBD1 (5 bases). CDR3 length equals 16 residues. Germline values: CDR1 SGHAT, CDR2 FQNNGV. The germline V and J ends were trimmed by 5 bases and 2 bases, with 18 bases remaining between them. The CDR3 nucleotides are TGTGCCAGCAGCCCAAGCCCTCAGGGTCGTAACACTGAAGCTTTCTTT. It specifies CASSPSPQGRNTEAFF.

The chain is built from TRBV11-2 and TRBJ2-5; tentatively, D is TRBD2 (5 bases). V was trimmed by 1 base and J by 5 bases, leaving 14 bases between them. Germline V CDR1 and CDR2: SGHAT, FQNNGV. This CDR3 comprises 15 residues. CDR3 loop: CASSLGSASWETQYF. CDR3 in DNA: TGTGCCAGCAGCTTAGGTTCCGCTAGCTGGGAGACCCAGTACTTC.

CDR3 sequence (DNA): TGTGCCAGCAGTTCTACAGGGGGTAGCTCTGGAAACACCATATATTTT. Protein sequence: CASSSTGGSSGNTIYF. V usage is TRBV6-6 and J usage is TRBJ1-3, with TRBD1 matching 8 bases. Trimming cost V 4 bases and J 0 bases; bases outside gene matches: 5. In germline, CDR1 is MNHNY, CDR2 SVGAGI (reference sequence). CDR3 length: 16 amino acids.

J is TRBJ1-1 and V is TRBV3-1 (or the pseudogene TRBV3-2); D is undetermined. The CDR3 totals 14 residues. CDR1 and CDR2 from the germline V gene are LGHDT and YNNKEL (reference sequence). Trimming stripped 3 bases from V and 4 bases from J, with 12 bases between. The CDR3 spells CASSQSTAGTEAFF. The CDR3 nucleotides are TGTGCCAGCAGCCAGTCTACCGCGGGCACTGAAGCTTTCTTT.

The chain carries TRBV25-1 and TRBJ2-1, with 10 bases that match TRBD1. CDR1 MGHDK and CDR2 SYGVNS come from the germline V gene. The J segment lost 9 bases and the V segment lost 0 bases, leaving 5 bases of the junction unmatched. This CDR3 spans 15 amino acids. CDR3 DNA sequence: TGTGCCAGCAGTGAATATACGACAGGGGGCAGTGAGCAGTTCTTC. Protein: CASSEYTTGGSEQFF.

The chain couples TRBV11-3 to TRBJ2-1, with 7 nucleotides matching TRBD1. CDR3 length: 12 residues. The V gene end was trimmed by 2 bases and the J gene end by 9 bases; junction bases not matched to a gene: 1. Germline V gives CDR1 SGHNT, CDR2 YENEEA. This CDR3 is CASSLSGGEQFF. CDR3 nucleotide sequence: TGTGCCAGCAGCTTATCAGGGGGTGAGCAGTTCTTC.

There are a few counts of this clone. The rearrangement uses TRBV3-1 (or the pseudogene TRBV3-2) and TRBJ1-1; 8 bases map to TRBD1. The CDR3 is 14 residues long. Germline V gene sequence: CDR1 LGHDT, CDR2 YNNKEL (reference sequence). With 5 bases clipped from V and 6 bases from J, the junction kept 8 bases outside the gene matches. CDR3 sequence reads: CASSKGTGGPEAFF. The CDR3 DNA is TGTGCCAGCAGCAAAGGGACAGGTGGGCCTGAAGCTTTCTTT.

The rearrangement joins TRBV6-2 or TRBV6-3 to TRBJ2-3, with TRBD2 identical over 10 bases. Per the germline V gene, CDR1 is MNHEY and CDR2 is SVGEGT. Trimming cost V 0 bases and J 1 base; bases outside gene matches: 10. The CDR3 has 19 amino acids. The chain's CDR3 is CASSYSSSGGSKGTDTQYF. The CDR3 DNA is TGTGCCAGCAGTTACTCGAGTAGCGGGGGGTCTAAGGGCACAGATACGCAGTATTTT.

This sequence joins TRBV25-1 and TRBJ2-2, with 9 bases matching TRBD1. This CDR3 spans 17 amino acids. Germline V gives CDR1 MGHDK, CDR2 SYGVNS. Trimming cost V 4 bases and J 4 bases; bases outside gene matches: 10. DNA of the CDR3: TGTGCCAGCAGTGTTCACCTGGGACAGGGACTCACCGGGGAGCTGTTTTTT. Protein sequence: CASSVHLGQGLTGELFF.

The genes are TRBV4-1 and TRBJ2-1, with TRBD2 matching 9 bases. In germline, CDR1 is MGHRA, CDR2 YSYEKL. V was pared by 0 bases and J by 5 bases, with 5 bases of the junction left unmatched. CDR3 length: 16 residues. The CDR3, as DNA: TGCGCCAGCAGCCAAGATGGGTTAGCGGGGGACAATGAGCAGTTCTTC. Its translation: CASSQDGLAGDNEQFF.

The chain is built from TRBV24-1 and TRBJ2-5, with D perhaps matching TRBD1 (6 bases). Trimming stripped 3 bases from V and 5 bases from J, with 15 bases between. The germline V gene has CDR1 KGHDR and CDR2 SFDVKD. The CDR3 covers 15 residues. For the CDR3, the DNA is TGTGCCACCAGTGATGCCACAGGGACCGCGGAGACCCAGTACTTC. It specifies CATSDATGTAETQYF.

V usage is TRBV6-5 and J usage is TRBJ1-2; a possible D gene is TRBD1 (6 bases). The CDR3 is made up of 13 amino acids. V lost 2 bases and J lost 6, with 10 bases in between. Germline-derived CDR1 and CDR2 are MNHEY and SVGAGI. In DNA form, the CDR3 reads TGTGCCAGCAGTTACAACTCAGGGGATGGCTACACCTTC. Protein sequence: CASSYNSGDGYTF.

This clone is a singleton in its sample. This chain connects TRBV6-5 to TRBJ1-5; TRBD1 matches 7 bases. Germline V lookup: CDR1 MNHEY, CDR2 SVGAGI. V trimming: 6 bases; J trimming: 5 bases; junction bases outside the gene matches: 7. The CDR3 is 14 amino acids. The CDR3 spells CASRRDSWDQPQHF. The CDR3 DNA sequence: TGTGCCAGCAGAAGGGACAGCTGGGATCAGCCCCAGCATTTT.

The chain recombines TRBV5-1 with TRBJ2-5; TRBD2 aligns across 8 bases. The CDR3 has 15 amino acids. Germline assignment: CDR1 SGHRS and CDR2 YFSETQ. With V trimmed by 1 base and J by 2 bases, 4 bases remained unmatched. The CDR3 nucleotides read TGCGCCAGCAGCTTGACCGGGGGGGAGCAAGAGACCCAGTACTTC. As protein: CASSLTGGEQETQYF.

This clone was counted a single time. V gene TRBV30 combines with J gene TRBJ1-5; no firm D call. Between the trimmed V and J ends, which lost 2 bases and 4 bases, there was a span of 9 bases. CDR1 and CDR2 (germline): GTSNPN, SVGIG (reference sequence). The CDR3 runs to 13 residues. CDR3 nucleotide sequence: TGTGCCTGGAGTTACGGGGTTAATCAGCCCCAGCATTTT. Translated, it gives CAWSYGVNQPQHF. Full variable domain (outside the CDR3, taken from reference TRBV30 and TRBJ1-5): SQTIHQWPATLVQPVGSPLSLECTVEGTSNPNLYWYRQAAGRGLQLLFYSVGIGQISSEVPQNLSASRPQDRQFILSSKKLLLSDSGFYLCAWSYGVNQPQHFGDGTRLSIL.

J is TRBJ1-2 and V is TRBV3-1 (or the pseudogene TRBV3-2); TRBD1 is a possible D gene (5 bases). The CDR3 totals 16 residues. CDR1 and CDR2 (germline): LGHDT, YNNKEL (reference sequence). The germline V and J ends were trimmed by 0 bases and 4 bases, with 15 bases remaining between them. CDR3: CASSQDRRKGAYGYTF. In DNA, the CDR3 is TGTGCCAGCAGCCAAGATCGCAGAAAAGGGGCCTATGGCTACACCTTC.

The sample holds one count of this clone. One end of the junction fails to match germline, which may point to a read error. J is TRBJ2-3 and V is TRBV7-2, with 15 bases that match TRBD2. The CDR3 consists of 14 residues. The germline V gene encodes CDR1 SGHTA and CDR2 FQGNSA. The CDR3: CASSLERTSGGADF. DNA of the CDR3: TGTGCCAGCAGCTTAGAAAGGACTAGCGGGGGGGCAGATTTT.

This clone has just one count. The chain combines TRBV7-6 with TRBJ2-1; D unclear. Trimming removed 1 base at V and 6 bases at J, with 4 bases between. The CDR3 has 12 residues. The germline gives CDR1 SGHVS, CDR2 FNYEAQ. The CDR3 DNA follows: TGTGCCAGCAGCTTAGGTATCAATGAGCAGTTCTTC. Protein sequence: CASSLGINEQFF.

This clone was detected only once. J is TRBJ2-3 and V is TRBV10-2; 7 nucleotides align to TRBD2. J was trimmed by 6 bases and V by 2 bases; bases with no gene match: 11. Germline V gene data show CDR1 as WSHSY and CDR2 as SAAADI. The CDR3 has 16 residues. The CDR3 DNA is TGCGCCAGCAGTGAGAGTTCGGGACTATCGGGGGATACGCAGTATTTT. It specifies CASSESSGLSGDTQYF.

This clone was recorded a few times. The rearrangement links TRBV18 to TRBJ1-2, with 10 positions matching TRBD1. The CDR3 spans 14 residues. The germline gives CDR1 KGHSH, CDR2 LQKENI. With 5 bases clipped from V and 4 bases from J, the junction kept 4 bases outside the gene matches. CDR3 nucleotides: TGTGCCAGCTCAAAGGACAGGGGGGGCTATGGCTACACCTTC. It translates to CASSKDRGGYGYTF.

This chain connects TRBV4-1 to TRBJ1-5, with 7 positions matching TRBD1. CDR1 and CDR2 from the germline V gene are MGHRA and YSYEKL. This CDR3 spans 16 amino acids. The trim removed 4 bases at V and 1 base at J, leaving 7 bases unmatched. CDR3 protein: CASSPISGGSNQPQHF. For the CDR3, the DNA is TGCGCCAGCAGCCCGATTTCAGGGGGAAGCAATCAGCCCCAGCATTTT.

This chain links TRBV29-1 with TRBJ1-5, with 7 nucleotides matching TRBD1. The CDR3 has 11 residues. Germline V gene sequence: CDR1 SQVTM, CDR2 ANQGSEA. V was clipped by 7 bases and J by 6 bases; unmatched bases: 3. CDR3: CSADRVQPQHF. Written as DNA, the CDR3 is TGCAGCGCCGACAGGGTTCAGCCCCAGCATTTT.

CDR3 nucleotide sequence: TGCGCCAGCAGCCTTCGACAGGGGCAAAAGGAAAAACTGTTTTTT. It codes for CASSLRQGQKEKLFF. The V call is TRBV4-1, the J call TRBJ1-4; 8 nucleotides match TRBD1. V lost 4 bases, J lost 8 bases, and 9 bases stayed unmatched. Germline V gives CDR1 MGHRA, CDR2 YSYEKL. The length of the CDR3 is 15 residues.

This rearrangement joins TRBV2 to TRBJ2-3; 11 nucleotides line up with TRBD2. Germline V gene lookup returns CDR1 SNHLY and CDR2 FYNNEI. V lost 7 bases and J lost 6; bases outside the gene matches: 12. This CDR3 is built from 16 residues. The CDR3 loop reads CASKVTSGVISDTQYF. CDR3 in DNA: TGTGCCAGCAAAGTGACTAGCGGGGTGATCAGCGATACGCAGTATTTT.

The CDR3 coding sequence is TGTGCCAGCAGCCGAGCGGGAGGAGGGGCCGTTGAGGGCCTTAAAAACATTCAGTACTTC. Translated: CASSRAGGGAVEGLKNIQYF. The genes are TRBV3-1 (or the pseudogene TRBV3-2) and TRBJ2-4; 9 bases agree with TRBD2. V shed 4 bases, J shed 4 bases, and the junction held 20 bases outside the gene matches. CDR1 is LGHDT and CDR2 is YNNKEL in the germline V gene (reference sequence). CDR3 length: 20 amino acids.

The chain couples TRBV4-1 to TRBJ1-1; perhaps TRBD1 as D (5 bases). V lost 4 bases, J lost 1 base, and 13 bases lay in between. CDR3 length: 15 amino acids. The germline CDR1 and CDR2 sequences are MGHRA and YSYEKL. The CDR3 loop is CASSRYSTGNTEAFF. As DNA, the CDR3 is TGCGCCAGCAGCCGGTATTCAACAGGGAACACTGAAGCTTTCTTT.

The CDR3 DNA sequence: TGCGCCAGCAGTGATGAACAGAGCATGAACACTGAAGCTTTCTTT. Translating it yields CASSDEQSMNTEAFF. J is TRBJ1-1 and V is TRBV10-2; D is unclear. V gave up 3 bases and J gave up 0 bases, with 11 bases separating them. The CDR3 consists of 15 residues. CDR1 is WSHSY and CDR2 is SAAADI in the germline V gene.

The chain combines TRBV5-1 with TRBJ2-5, with D uncertain. Germline loops: CDR1 SGHRS, CDR2 YFSETQ. The CDR3 covers 12 residues. The V end was cut by 4 bases, the J end by 4 bases, with 8 bases between. The CDR3, as DNA: TGCGCCAGCAGCCTAATGAGAGAGACCCAGTACTTC. It encodes CASSLMRETQYF.

The chain has TRBV11-2 and TRBJ1-5; TRBD1 matches 10 bases. CDR1 is SGHAT and CDR2 is FQNNGV in the germline V gene. Trimming cost V 3 bases and J 8 bases; bases outside gene matches: 4. CDR3 size: 14 residues. The CDR3 spells CASSLDRGEKPQHF. The DNA for the CDR3 is TGTGCCAGCAGCTTGGACAGGGGGGAGAAGCCCCAGCATTTT.

This sequence joins TRBV10-3 and TRBJ1-3; the match to TRBD1 covers 7 bases. J gave up 4 bases and V 2 bases, and 2 bases lay outside the gene matches. The length of the CDR3 is 14 residues. From germline, CDR1 is ENHRY and CDR2 SYGVKD. The CDR3 DNA sequence: TGTGCCATCAGTGAGCCGGGACAGGGAAACACCATATATTTT. Protein sequence: CAISEPGQGNTIYF.

The V call is TRBV6-1, the J call TRBJ2-1, with 7 positions matching TRBD2. The V gene's germline CDR1 is MNHNS and CDR2 SASEGT. The CDR3 spans 15 residues. V shed 3 bases and J 4 bases; nucleotides not matched to a gene: 6. The CDR3 DNA follows: TGTGCCAGCAGTGACCAGCGGGGAACATACAATGAGCAGTTCTTC. It yields the protein CASSDQRGTYNEQFF.